The T cell receptor beta chain described here comes from a study of blood T cell repertoires in COVID-19 (dated by TCRdb to 2020 to 2022). For context, the study as a whole: The collaborator samples originated in the United States, Italy and Spain and spanned the acute and convalescent phases of COVID-19. The repertoires were released in a freely available public database intended as a resource for research on the immune response to SARS-CoV-2. Where HLA class I and class II types were available, the types were taken from metadata supplied by the sample provider, not from assay-based typing. The samples were drawn from two sources: the first 160 participants of the ongoing ImmuneRACE study, and 950 to 1,500 subjects contributed by 6 global collaborators. Sample metadata almost always included a de-identified subject ID, COVID-19 status, age in years and sex. Deeply sampled blood TCRbeta repertoires from subjects exposed to, actively infected with, or recovered from COVID-19 were included in the dataset. The prospective study material was composed of cDNA or gDNA derived from T cells, B-cell-depleted T cells, or PBMCs.

Relative to germline, V is 5 bases shorter and J is 6 bases shorter, with 10 bases between their ends. The germline V gene sets CDR1 to KGHDR and CDR2 to SFDVKD. The CDR3 runs 13 residues from the cysteine to the phenylalanine. The kept DNA is CDR3 alone, 39 bases in frame from the first base. The collaborating institutions used their own protocols to collect whole blood in K2EDTA tubes. Collaborator samples were shipped for TCRbeta analysis as frozen whole blood, isolated PBMCs, or DNA extracted from either sample type. TCRbeta CDR3 regions were amplified from genomic DNA by means of the immunoSEQ Assay, a bias-controlled multiplex PCR. The authors' analysis ran thus. The number of nucleated cells in each sample was estimated by amplification of reference gene primers within the assay. To quantify the absolute abundance of each unique TCRbeta CDR3 rearrangement, sequence reads were collapsed and filtered. For each sample, productive Simpson clonality was calculated by taking the square root of Simpson's diversity index across productive rearrangements. TCRdb provides this immuneACCESS table in a form limited to in-frame rearrangements. Some clones are lacking; in checked studies, under half of them reflect an unresolved V gene, and why the rest are absent is not known. D and trimming were read from the DNA, whereas the V and J calls and clone size are those reported in that table. The sample table contains approximately 140,000 clones; only one count was recorded for 80% to 90% of them. The ten biggest clones cover around 19% of the sample.

Paper-wide results and their limitations: The amount of clinical and demographic metadata varied by source and participant and was provided uncurated.

As to this clone: Its antigen is still unknown. No qualities accompany the bases; no much larger clone lies one base away.

The material sequenced was peripheral blood. The sequence was obtained from a man between 50 and 59 years old with active or convalescent COVID-19. The sequence joins TRBV24-1 to TRBJ2-1; TRBD2 could be the D gene, as 6 bases match. The DNA is TGTGCCACCAGTGCCACCGGGGGCAATGAGCAGTTCTTC. It translates as CATSATGGNEQFF.